This is a list of T cell receptor beta chains from one sample in a study of glioma-infiltrating T cells after dendritic cell vaccination. Generated by immunoSEQ multiplex PCR, the TCRdb table keeps only in-frame clones and is missing some. The profile shows about 63,000 clones, approximately 81% of them singletons. This sample comprised blood, obtained after dendritic cell vaccination. The origin of the receptors is a human donor with glioblastoma. The conserved cysteine and the conserved F or W are not part of the CDR3 here. Fields, in order: J gene, V gene, CDR3 length, CDR3 protein.

>TRBJ2-1|TRBV7-9|11
ASSPPSRLEQF
>TRBJ1-2|TRBV25-1|11
ASSARQGGSYT
>TRBJ2-1|TRBV7-3|13
ASSLGGQSYNEQF
>TRBJ2-5|TRBV5-4|14
ASSPGGGALQETQY
>TRBJ2-1|TRBV18|14
ASSPPVRGGYNEQF
>TRBJ2-4|TRBV7-2|16
ASSPLAAGERAKNIQY
>TRBJ1-1|TRBV7-9|16
ASSPISGGESMNTEAF
>TRBJ2-5|TRBV7-9|12
ASSSPGTEETQY
>TRBJ2-3|TRBV29-1|11
SVDPGGAYTQY
>TRBJ1-4|TRBV19|13
ATNPRGRGNEKLF
>TRBJ2-7|TRBV21-1|14
ASIFWVGQGIGEQY
>TRBJ1-5|TRBV28|12
ASSRPRLNQPQH
>TRBJ1-6|TRBV4-2|17
ASSQERGGQGAFNSPLH
>TRBJ1-3|TRBV5-1|13
ASSLAADTGNTIY
>TRBJ2-3|TRBV7-6|14
ASSLGRGQSTDTQY
>TRBJ1-3|TRBV6-5|10
ASAGSGNTIY
>TRBJ1-1|TRBV6-5|11
ASSLGGTGNAF